This T cell receptor (beta chain) was found in a study of T cells in Graves' hyperthyroidism and ophthalmopathy. Germline CDR1 and CDR2: LGHDT and YNNKEL (reference sequence). The V segment lost 1 base and the J segment 6 bases; nucleotides outside the gene matches: 10. The CDR3 length is 17 residues. Researchers amplified the TCR beta CDR3 regions from RNA transcripts. The HTBI primer set drove a first-round RT-PCR of the TCR CDR3. TCRdb re-called the multiplex PCR reads through MiXCR, storing one row per CDR3 protein. This sample has about 770,000 distinct CDR3 sequences, with around a sixth found just once.

The chain recombines TRBV3-1 with TRBJ2-1; the match to TRBD1 covers 9 bases. This TCR was sampled from a woman aged 50 to 65 with Graves' hyperthyroidism that later progressed to Graves' ophthalmopathy. The sequencing input was blood. The CDR3 bases are TGTGCCAGCAGCCAAGTACCACAGGGGGCGCAGGTCAATGAGCAGTTCTTC. It translates to CASSQVPQGAQVNEQFF.